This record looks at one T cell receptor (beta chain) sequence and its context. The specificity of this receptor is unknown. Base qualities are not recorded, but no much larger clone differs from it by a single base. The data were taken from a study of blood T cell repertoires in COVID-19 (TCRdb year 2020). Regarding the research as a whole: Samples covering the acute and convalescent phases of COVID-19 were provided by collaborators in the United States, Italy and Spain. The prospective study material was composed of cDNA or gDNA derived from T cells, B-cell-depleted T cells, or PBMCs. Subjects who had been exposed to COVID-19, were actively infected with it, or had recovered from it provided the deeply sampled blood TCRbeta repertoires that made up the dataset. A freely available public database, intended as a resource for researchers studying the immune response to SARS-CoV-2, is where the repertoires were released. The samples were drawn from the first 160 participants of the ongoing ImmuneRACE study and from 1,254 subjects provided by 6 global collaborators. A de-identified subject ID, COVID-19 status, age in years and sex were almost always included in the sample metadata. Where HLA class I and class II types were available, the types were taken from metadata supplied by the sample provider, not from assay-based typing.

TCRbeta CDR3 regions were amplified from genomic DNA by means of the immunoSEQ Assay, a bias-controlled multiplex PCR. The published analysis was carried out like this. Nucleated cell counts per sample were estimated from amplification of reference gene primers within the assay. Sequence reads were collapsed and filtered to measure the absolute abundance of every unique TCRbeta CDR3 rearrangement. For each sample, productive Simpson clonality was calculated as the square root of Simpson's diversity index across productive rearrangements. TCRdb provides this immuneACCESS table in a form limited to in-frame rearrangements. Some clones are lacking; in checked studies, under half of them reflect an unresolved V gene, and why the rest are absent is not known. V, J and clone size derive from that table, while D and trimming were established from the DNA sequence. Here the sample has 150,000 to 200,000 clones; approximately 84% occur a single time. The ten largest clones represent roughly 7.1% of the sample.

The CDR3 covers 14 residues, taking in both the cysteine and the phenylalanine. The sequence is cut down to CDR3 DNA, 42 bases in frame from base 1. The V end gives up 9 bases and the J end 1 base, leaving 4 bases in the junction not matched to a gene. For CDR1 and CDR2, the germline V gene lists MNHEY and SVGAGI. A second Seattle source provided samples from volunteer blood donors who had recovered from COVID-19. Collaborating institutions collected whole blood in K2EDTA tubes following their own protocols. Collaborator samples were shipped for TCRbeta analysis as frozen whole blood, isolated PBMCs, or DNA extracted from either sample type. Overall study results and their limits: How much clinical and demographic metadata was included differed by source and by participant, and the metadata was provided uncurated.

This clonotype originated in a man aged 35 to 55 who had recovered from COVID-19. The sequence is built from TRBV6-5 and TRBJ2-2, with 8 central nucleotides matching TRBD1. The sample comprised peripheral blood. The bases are TGTGCCAGTTATGGACAGGGGAACACCGGGGAGCTGTTTTTT. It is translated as CASYGQGNTGELFF.